These T cell receptor beta chains were read from a single sample in a study of siplizumab effects on memory and regulatory T cells. Their antigens remain unidentified. Profiled with immunoSEQ multiplex PCR; TCRdb holds only in-frame clones, not every one. The repertoire holds several hundred clones, with roughly 70% as singletons. Sequencing was done on a sample of CFSE-low (dividing) CD4+ T cells sorted from an allogeneic mixed lymphocyte reaction. The receptors originated from a human donor in good health; the cells came from an allogeneic mixed lymphocyte reaction. Some clones in this sample may be carry-over from other donors' samples. Both conserved end residues are part of each CDR3. D genes are given only for firm matches. The size field is filled for only some rows; it gives once, few, many or a size class.

clone_size: -
v_call: TRBV4-2
j_call: TRBJ2-7
d_call: TRBD2
cdr3_nt: TGTGCCAGCAGCCAACCGTCAGGGGGGACTAGCGGGACCTACGAGCAGTACTTC
cdr3_aa: CASSQPSGGTSGTYEQYF

clone_size: -
v_call: TRBV5-1
j_call: TRBJ2-7
d_call: TRBD2
cdr3_nt: TGCGCCAGCAGCTTGGATCGGGGACTAGCGGACCCTAGCTCCTACGAGCAGTACTTC
cdr3_aa: CASSLDRGLADPSSYEQYF

clone_size: -
v_call: TRBV10-3
j_call: TRBJ2-1
d_call: TRBD2
cdr3_nt: TGTGCCATCAGTGAGTCGAGTGCGAGCGGGAGGAATGAGCAGTTCTTC
cdr3_aa: CAISESSASGRNEQFF

clone_size: -
v_call: TRBV29-1
j_call: TRBJ2-2
d_call: TRBD2
cdr3_nt: TGCAGCGTCAATAGCGGGAGAGACACCGGGGAGCTGTTTTTT
cdr3_aa: CSVNSGRDTGELFF

clone_size: -
v_call: TRBV2
j_call: TRBJ2-5
d_call: -
cdr3_nt: TGTGCCAGCAGCGAGTCGTCCGTTAAAGAGACCCAGTACTTC
cdr3_aa: CASSESSVKETQYF

clone_size: -
v_call: TRBV5-3
j_call: TRBJ2-7
d_call: TRBD2
cdr3_nt: TGTGCCAGAAACATCCCAACTAGCGCCACTTCTTTCTACGAGCAGTACTTC
cdr3_aa: CARNIPTSATSFYEQYF

clone_size: -
v_call: TRBV19
j_call: TRBJ2-7
d_call: TRBD2
cdr3_nt: TGTGCCAGTAGTTCGATACTAGCGGGAGGGCCCAACGAGCAGTACTTC
cdr3_aa: CASSSILAGGPNEQYF

clone_size: -
v_call: TRBV7-9
j_call: TRBJ2-1
d_call: TRBD2
cdr3_nt: TGTGCCAGCAGCTTAGGCCGAGCGGGAGGACGGGATGAGCAGTTCTTC
cdr3_aa: CASSLGRAGGRDEQFF

clone_size: -
v_call: TRBV9
j_call: TRBJ2-5
d_call: TRBD2
cdr3_nt: TGTGCCAGCAGCGTCGGGACTAGCGGGCCACAAGAGACCCAGTACTTC
cdr3_aa: CASSVGTSGPQETQYF

clone_size: -
v_call: TRBV15
j_call: TRBJ2-7
d_call: TRBD2
cdr3_nt: TGTGCCACCAGCAGAGCACCCCACGGGGCTAGCGGGAGCCACGAGCAGTACTTC
cdr3_aa: CATSRAPHGASGSHEQYF

clone_size: -
v_call: TRBV2
j_call: TRBJ2-4
d_call: TRBD2
cdr3_nt: TGTGCCAGCATGCGGCTAGCGGGAGCCAACATTCAGTACTTC
cdr3_aa: CASMRLAGANIQYF

clone_size: -
v_call: TRBV19
j_call: TRBJ2-2
d_call: -
cdr3_nt: TGTGCCAGTAGTATTAGCGCGCTCACCGGGGAGCTGTTTTTT
cdr3_aa: CASSISALTGELFF

clone_size: -
v_call: TRBV2
j_call: TRBJ2-7
d_call: -
cdr3_nt: TGTGCCAGCAGAGGGACTTCAAGCTCCTACGAGCAGTACTTC
cdr3_aa: CASRGTSSSYEQYF

clone_size: -
v_call: TRBV18
j_call: TRBJ1-5
d_call: -
cdr3_nt: TGTGCCAGCTCACCGGTTGAGGGGAATCAGCCCCAGCATTTT
cdr3_aa: CASSPVEGNQPQHF

clone_size: -
v_call: TRBV7-9
j_call: TRBJ1-3
d_call: -
cdr3_nt: TGTGCCAGCCGTGGCTCTGGAAACACCATATATTTT
cdr3_aa: CASRGSGNTIYF

clone_size: -
v_call: TRBV5-4
j_call: TRBJ2-2
d_call: -
cdr3_nt: TGTGCCAGCAGCTTGGTAGGGGGAAGAACCGGGGAGCTGTTTTTT
cdr3_aa: CASSLVGGRTGELFF

clone_size: few
v_call: TRBV9
j_call: TRBJ2-3
d_call: -
cdr3_nt: TGTGCCAGCAGCCCGACAGGTACCACAGATACGCAGTATTTT
cdr3_aa: CASSPTGTTDTQYF

clone_size: few
v_call: TRBV6-6
j_call: TRBJ2-1
d_call: TRBD2
cdr3_nt: TGTGCCAGCAGTTTTCTTAGCGGGAGCTCCTACAATGAGCAGTTCTTC
cdr3_aa: CASSFLSGSSYNEQFF

clone_size: few
v_call: TRBV27
j_call: TRBJ2-1
d_call: TRBD2
cdr3_nt: TGTGCCAGCAGCCTGCTAGCGGGAGTTGTTAGTGAGCAGTTCTTC
cdr3_aa: CASSLLAGVVSEQFF

clone_size: -
v_call: TRBV27
j_call: TRBJ1-1
d_call: -
cdr3_nt: TGTGCCAGCAGTCCGACCCGACAGTCCGGGAACACTGAAGCTTTCTTT
cdr3_aa: CASSPTRQSGNTEAFF

clone_size: -
v_call: TRBV14
j_call: TRBJ2-1
d_call: TRBD2
cdr3_nt: TGTGCCAGCAGCCAAGTAAGAGGACTAGCGGCTGTGAATGAGCAGTTCTTC
cdr3_aa: CASSQVRGLAAVNEQFF

clone_size: -
v_call: TRBV19
j_call: TRBJ1-5
d_call: TRBD1
cdr3_nt: TGTGCCAGTAGTACCAGGACAGGGTTCAATCAGCCCCAGCATTTT
cdr3_aa: CASSTRTGFNQPQHF